Listed below are T cell receptor beta chains from one sample, sequenced in a study of cytomegalovirus exposure and HLA in healthy donors. The method was immunoSEQ multiplex PCR; TCRdb's version includes in-frame clones alone and lacks a portion of them. The sample carries some 150,000 clones, about 75% recorded once. Sequencing used PBMCs. Receptor source: a man aged 60-69 years in good health and CMV-seronegative. CDR3s include the opening cysteine and the closing phenylalanine or tryptophan. A D gene is named only where the DNA matches it firmly. The size entry is marked missing in some rows and otherwise reads once, few, many or a size class.

J gene | V gene | CDR3 length | clone size | D gene | CDR3 DNA | CDR3 protein
TRBJ1-5 | TRBV5-1 | 14 | NA | NA | TGCGCCAGCAGCTTCGGATCAGGGGATCAGCCCCAGCATTTT | CASSFGSGDQPQHF
TRBJ2-1 | TRBV5-1 | 16 | NA | TRBD2 | TGCGCCAGCAGCCCGTCCAGCGGGAGGGGGTTGAGGGAGCAGTTCTTC | CASSPSSGRGLREQFF
TRBJ2-5 | TRBV6-5 | 13 | NA | TRBD1 | TGTGCCAGCAAAAAGACAGGGTTGGAGACCCAGTACTTC | CASKKTGLETQYF
TRBJ2-7 | TRBV27 | 15 | NA | NA | TGTGCCAGCAGTTTGGGGGGTAGCAGACCCTACGAGCAGTACTTC | CASSLGGSRPYEQYF
TRBJ2-7 | TRBV6-1 | 14 | NA | TRBD2 | TGTGCCAGCAGCCCGGGACTAGTGGCGAACGAGCAGTACTTC | CASSPGLVANEQYF
TRBJ1-5 | TRBV19 | 15 | NA | TRBD1 | TGTGCCAGTAGCCAGGGACAGGGCGGCAATCAGCCCCAGCATTTT | CASSQGQGGNQPQHF
TRBJ2-3 | TRBV5-1 | 15 | NA | TRBD2 | TGCGCCAGCACACTAGCGGTCATCGGGACAGATACGCAGTATTTT | CASTLAVIGTDTQYF
TRBJ1-2 | TRBV4-3 | 18 | NA | TRBD1 | TGCGCCAGCAGCCAAGATGGGGACAGGGGGGACTCATACTATGGCTACACCTTC | CASSQDGDRGDSYYGYTF
TRBJ1-1 | TRBV27 | 11 | NA | NA | TGTGCCAGCAGCCGTTACTTGGAAGCTTTCTTT | CASSRYLEAFF
TRBJ2-3 | TRBV4-3 | 16 | NA | TRBD2 | TGCGCCAGCAGCCAAGATCCCGCGGGAGGGGCAGATACGCAGTATTTT | CASSQDPAGGADTQYF
TRBJ2-1 | TRBV5-1 | 14 | few | TRBD2 | TGCGCCAGCAGCTTGGGGGAGGGCCGCAATGAGCAGTTCTTC | CASSLGEGRNEQFF
TRBJ2-7 | TRBV27 | 13 | once | NA | TGTGCCAGCAGTTTTATGGGGGCCTGCGAGCAGTACTTC | CASSFMGACEQYF
TRBJ2-5 | TRBV11-1 | 14 | few | NA | TGTGCCAGCAGCTTAGAGACTATACAAGAGACCCAGTACTTC | CASSLETIQETQYF
TRBJ2-1 | TRBV10-3 | 11 | few | NA | TGTGCCATCAGCCCCGCGGTGGAGCAGTTCTTC | CAISPAVEQFF
TRBJ1-1 | TRBV9 | 13 | NA | NA | TGTGCCAGCAGCCACGACGGGGGGACTGAAGCTTTCTTT | CASSHDGGTEAFF
TRBJ2-1 | TRBV5-1 | 13 | NA | NA | TGCGCCAGCAGCCCGGACTCCTTGAATGAGCAGTTCTTC | CASSPDSLNEQFF
TRBJ1-2 | TRBV9 | 15 | NA | NA | TGTGCCAGTAGTACTACCGGCGGGCTACCCTATGGCTACACCTTC | CASSTTGGLPYGYTF
TRBJ2-2 | TRBV7-9 | 15 | once | NA | TGTGCCAGCAGCCGGAGGAGTACGAACACCGGGGAGCTGTTTTTT | CASSRRSTNTGELFF
TRBJ2-7 | TRBV7-3 | 15 | few | TRBD1 | TGTGCCAGCAGCTTAACGGGACAGAATGGCTACGAGCAGTACTTC | CASSLTGQNGYEQYF
TRBJ1-2 | TRBV15 | 14 | NA | TRBD1 | TGTGCCACCAGCATAGGCAGGGGGCTATATGGCTACACCTTC | CATSIGRGLYGYTF
TRBJ1-1 | TRBV6-4 | 13 | NA | TRBD1 | TGTGCCAGCAGCCGGGACAGGGACACTGAAGCTTTCTTT | CASSRDRDTEAFF
TRBJ2-6 | TRBV2 | 16 | NA | NA | TGTGCCAGCAGTGAACTCGTAGGGGCGGGGGCCAACGTCCTGACTTTC | CASSELVGAGANVLTF
TRBJ2-1 | TRBV9 | 17 | NA | TRBD2 | TGTGCCAGCAGCGTCCTTATGGCTAGCGGGAAGTACAATGAGCAGTTCTTC | CASSVLMASGKYNEQFF
TRBJ2-5 | TRBV7-6 | 14 | NA | NA | TGTGCCAGCAGCTTAGTCAGGGGTGGGGAGACCCAGTACTTC | CASSLVRGGETQYF
TRBJ1-1 | TRBV19 | 15 | NA | TRBD1 | TGTGCCAGTAGCCCGAGGACAGGGGGGACCTCTGAAGCTTTCTTT | CASSPRTGGTSEAFF
TRBJ2-7 | TRBV9 | 13 | NA | NA | TGTGCCAGCAGCGTGACCGGGGGAGGCGAGCAGTACTTC | CASSVTGGGEQYF
TRBJ1-3 | TRBV7-6 | 15 | NA | NA | TGTGCCAGCAGCTTCTCAGGGCCGGCTGGAAACACCATATATTTT | CASSFSGPAGNTIYF
TRBJ1-1 | TRBV6-6 | 14 | few | TRBD1 | TGTGCCAGCAGTTACAGGACAGGGGACACTGAAGCTTTCTTT | CASSYRTGDTEAFF
TRBJ2-3 | TRBV29-1 | 14 | NA | NA | TGCAGCGTACCAAGGGGGACATCCACAGATACGCAGTATTTT | CSVPRGTSTDTQYF
TRBJ1-2 | TRBV6-5 | 15 | NA | TRBD1 | TGTGCCAGCAGTCTCAATGGGGACAGGGAGGGCGGCTACACCTTC | CASSLNGDREGGYTF
TRBJ2-5 | TRBV25-1 | 15 | NA | TRBD1 | TGTGCCAGCAGTGAAGTCGGACAGGGCCAAGAGACCCAGTACTTC | CASSEVGQGQETQYF
TRBJ2-1 | TRBV6-5 | 15 | few | TRBD2 | TGTGCCAGCAGTTGGACTAGCGGGAGCTTTAATGAGCAGTTCTTC | CASSWTSGSFNEQFF
TRBJ2-3 | TRBV9 | 15 | NA | NA | TGTGCCAGCAGCGCCACTTTTGAGTTCACAGATACGCAGTATTTT | CASSATFEFTDTQYF
TRBJ1-6 | TRBV5-1 | 15 | NA | NA | TGCGCCAGCAGCTTGGGGAGGGCCGTTAATTCACCCCTCCACTTT | CASSLGRAVNSPLHF
TRBJ1-2 | TRBV7-9 | 13 | NA | NA | TGTTCCAGCAGCCCACCAGGCAGTGGTGGCTACACCTTC | CSSSPPGSGGYTF
TRBJ1-5 | TRBV29-1 | 12 | NA | NA | TGCAGCGTGGGGCATAGCAATCAGCCCCAGCATTTT | CSVGHSNQPQHF
TRBJ1-1 | TRBV19 | 16 | NA | TRBD1 | TGTGCCAGTACCGGACTACACCGGGACAGGGCCCCTGAAGCTTTCTTT | CASTGLHRDRAPEAFF
TRBJ2-7 | TRBV7-8 | 13 | NA | NA | TGTGCCAGCAGCCCCAGGGTTGCCTACGAGCAGTACTTC | CASSPRVAYEQYF
TRBJ2-1 | TRBV2 | 13 | NA | NA | TGTGCCAGCAGTAGAAACTTAAACAATGAGCAGTTCTTC | CASSRNLNNEQFF
TRBJ2-7 | TRBV27 | 13 | NA | NA | TGTGCCAGCAGTTTAGAGGGGGCCTACGAGCAGTACTTC | CASSLEGAYEQYF
TRBJ2-2 | TRBV7-9 | 18 | NA | TRBD2 | TGTTCCAGCGTTTCTCGGACTAGCGGGAGGAAGAACACCGGGGAGCTGTTTTTT | CSSVSRTSGRKNTGELFF
TRBJ2-5 | TRBV10-3 | 13 | NA | NA | TGTGCCATCAGTGAGGGGCAGCAAGAGACCCAGTACTTC | CAISEGQQETQYF
TRBJ2-2 | TRBV7-8 | 16 | NA | TRBD1 | TGTGCCAGCAGCTTTAGGGCAGGGGGCAACACCGGGGAGCTGTTTTTT | CASSFRAGGNTGELFF
TRBJ2-4 | TRBV6-1 | 15 | NA | TRBD1 | TGTGCCAGCAGTGAAGCGACAGGACAGGGAAACATTCAGTACTTC | CASSEATGQGNIQYF
TRBJ1-1 | TRBV6-5 | 15 | few | TRBD1 | TGTGCCAGCAGTTACTCCTGGACAGGGGGATCCGAAGCTTTCTTT | CASSYSWTGGSEAFF
TRBJ1-6 | TRBV19 | 17 | few | NA | TGTGCCAGTAGTATAGATTTCGGGGGAACTCGGAATTCACCCCTCCACTTT | CASSIDFGGTRNSPLHF
TRBJ2-5 | TRBV29-1 | 14 | NA | NA | TGCAGCGTTGGGGCGGAGGGAGGAAGAGAGACCCAGTACTTC | CSVGAEGGRETQYF
TRBJ2-7 | TRBV27 | 15 | NA | TRBD1 | TGTGCCAGCAGCTCAAGGACAGGGGGCTTCTACGAGCAGTACTTC | CASSSRTGGFYEQYF
TRBJ2-7 | TRBV27 | 14 | few | TRBD1 | TGTGCCAGCAGTTTGGGGACAGGACCCTACGAGCAGTACTTC | CASSLGTGPYEQYF
TRBJ2-2 | TRBV6-6 | 15 | NA | TRBD1 | TGTGCCAGCAGTTACACGGACAGGGGAACCGGGGAGCTGTTTTTT | CASSYTDRGTGELFF
TRBJ1-1 | TRBV9 | 13 | once | NA | TGTGCCAGCAGCCCCCACGGGGGGGATAGGGCTTTCTTT | CASSPHGGDRAFF
TRBJ1-1 | TRBV30 | 14 | NA | TRBD1 | TGTGCCTGGAGTCCCGACAGGGCAGGGGCTGAAGCTTTCTTT | CAWSPDRAGAEAFF
TRBJ2-2 | TRBV9 | 18 | NA | TRBD2 | TGTGCCAGCAGCGTGCTAGCGGGAGGGCCGTCTAGGGCCGGGGAGCTGTTTTTT | CASSVLAGGPSRAGELFF
TRBJ2-1 | TRBV6-5 | 13 | once | TRBD2 | TGTGCCAGCCGGACTAGCGGGGGGAATGAGCAGTTCTTC | CASRTSGGNEQFF